The entry below gives a single T cell receptor beta chain sequence along with its context. The data belong to a study of blood T cell repertoires in COVID-19. J gave up 3 bases and V 4 bases, and 10 bases lay outside the gene matches. The length of the CDR3 is 15 residues. CDR1 SGHRS and CDR2 YFSETQ come from the germline V gene. Clones were sequenced by immunoSEQ multiplex PCR, and TCRdb holds only the in-frame ones, with some missing. The sample carries 450,000 to 500,000 clones, approximately 90% recorded once. Input material: PBMCs or T cells enriched from blood (not recorded which). The chain carries TRBV5-1 and TRBJ2-7; TRBD1 aligns across 7 bases. The clonotype was recovered from a woman aged 18-30 years who had recovered from COVID-19. The CDR3 nucleotides read TGCGCCAGCAGCGTCTCCGGGACAGCGGACTACGAGCAGTACTTC. Amino acid sequence: CASSVSGTADYEQYF.